The 23 T cell receptor beta chains in this list originate from one sample, sequenced in a study of PD-1 blockade in classical Hodgkin lymphoma. Every single patient, without exception, relapsed after autologous stem cell transplantation, and brentuximab vedotin exposure varied. Assay: immunoSEQ multiplex PCR; the TCRdb copy retains only in-frame clones and omits some. In the table there are about 94,000 clones, roughly nine tenths of which are singletons. Specimen: peripheral blood mononuclear cells (PBMCs), collected before the second cycle of nivolumab. These receptors originate from a human donor with classical Hodgkin lymphoma.

The chain has TRBV6-6 and TRBJ2-7; 8 bases fit TRBD1. J was trimmed by 12 bases and V by 0 bases; bases with no gene match: 13. This CDR3 contains 15 residues. Germline V gene data show CDR1 as MNHNY and CDR2 as SVGAGI (reference sequence). CDR3 protein: CASSYSRVDRAGWYF. The CDR3 region has the DNA TGTGCCAGCAGTTACTCGAGAGTGGACAGGGCCGGTTGGTACTTC.

The chain couples TRBV7-1 to TRBJ1-5; D not resolved. TRBV7-1 is reported as an ORF; its role is uncertain. The CDR3 contains 15 residues. Trimming stripped 4 bases from V and 0 bases from J, with 10 bases between. The CDR3 region is CASSFAGYSNQPQHF. In DNA, the CDR3 is TGTGCCAGCAGCTTTGCCGGTTATAGCAATCAGCCCCAGCATTTT.

This chain connects TRBV28 to TRBJ2-3; a possible D gene is TRBD1 (6 bases). Germline-derived CDR1 and CDR2 are MDHEN and SYDVKM. The CDR3 is made up of 15 amino acids. The V end lost 2 bases, the J end lost 1 base, and 10 bases lay between the germline ends. The CDR3 DNA follows: TGTGCCAGCAGTTTAGGGGGCTCCGGCACAGATACGCAGTATTTT. Translating it yields CASSLGGSGTDTQYF.

The gene calls are TRBV6-4 and TRBJ2-1; the match to TRBD2 covers 9 bases. Germline CDR1 MRHNA, CDR2 SNTAGT. Losses at the gene ends were 5 bases for V and 8 bases for J; bases not matched to a gene: 13. The CDR3 is 16 residues long. The CDR3 protein is CASSMRGTGLAYEQFF. The CDR3 nucleotides are TGTGCCAGCAGTATGAGAGGGACGGGACTAGCCTATGAGCAGTTCTTC.

The rearrangement links TRBV6-5 to TRBJ1-5; the match to TRBD1 covers 8 bases. V shed 5 bases and J 3 bases; nucleotides not matched to a gene: 3. The germline V gene encodes CDR1 MNHEY and CDR2 SVGAGI. The CDR3 has 14 residues. The CDR3 reads CASSEGQVNQPQHF. The CDR3 DNA reads as TGTGCCAGCAGTGAGGGACAGGTCAATCAGCCCCAGCATTTT.

Regarding this clone: The junction differs from germline at one of its ends, possibly a read error. The chain joins TRBV7-7 to TRBJ1-1, with D possibly being TRBD1 (6 bases). The CDR3 length is 16 residues. The V gene's germline CDR1 is SSHAT and CDR2 FNYEAQ (reference sequence). CDR3 in amino acids: CASSSTGLVMNTEAFF. In DNA, the CDR3 is TGTGCTAGCAGCTCAACAGGGTTGGTGATGAACACTGAAGCTTTCTTT.

This chain joins TRBV28 and TRBJ2-7; no definite D call. Germline V CDR1 and CDR2: MDHEN, SYDVKM. Trimming removed 8 bases at V and 2 bases at J, with 16 bases between. The CDR3 loop spans 14 amino acids. Here the CDR3 reads CASSYPRVPYEQYF. CDR3 nucleotides: TGTGCCAGCTCCTACCCCCGAGTCCCCTACGAGCAGTACTTC. The full variable domain, completed using reference TRBV28 and TRBJ2-7, is DVKVTQSSRYLVKRTGEKVFLECVQDMDHENMFWYRQDPGLGLRLIYFSYDVKMKEKGDIPEGYSVSREKKERFSLILESASTNQTSMYLCASSYPRVPYEQYFGPGTRLTVT.

The chain couples TRBV28 to TRBJ2-1, with 7 bases identical to TRBD2. The V gene end was trimmed by 6 bases and the J gene end by 4 bases; junction bases not matched to a gene: 12. This CDR3 has 16 amino acids. In germline, CDR1 is MDHEN, CDR2 SYDVKM. Written as DNA, the CDR3 is TGTGCCAGCAGAGATCTAGCGGCAAAGCAGTACAATGAGCAGTTCTTC. Its translation is CASRDLAAKQYNEQFF.

The chain employs TRBV19 and TRBJ2-3, with D perhaps TRBD2 (5 bases). The CDR3 is 14 amino acids. CDR1 is LNHDA and CDR2 is SQIVND in the germline V gene (reference sequence). The V gene lost 1 base and the J gene lost 0 bases, with 5 bases spanning the gap. The CDR3 region has the DNA TGTGCCAGTAGTATAGGGACTAGCACAGATACGCAGTATTTT. Translation: CASSIGTSTDTQYF.

The gene calls are TRBV10-3 and TRBJ2-7, with 11 bases fitting TRBD2. This CDR3 region has 16 residues. The V gene's germline CDR1 is ENHRY and CDR2 SYGVKD. Unmatched junction bases numbered 11, after V lost 10 bases and J lost 0 bases. In nucleotides, the CDR3 is TGTGCCACGCAGACTAGCGGGACAAGGAGCTCCTACGAGCAGTACTTC. The encoded protein is CATQTSGTRSSYEQYF.

The genes are TRBV7-9 and TRBJ2-7, with 8 bases fitting TRBD2. Germline trimming cut 1 base from V and 0 bases from J; bases unmatched to any gene: 5. The CDR3 has 16 amino acids. CDR1 and CDR2 from the germline V gene are SEHNR and FQNEAQ (reference sequence). CDR3 sequence: CASSLVASGPSYEQYF. The CDR3 coding sequence is TGTGCCAGCAGCTTAGTTGCTAGCGGGCCCTCCTACGAGCAGTACTTC.

V gene TRBV7-8 combines with J gene TRBJ1-1; D is undetermined. In germline, CDR1 is SGHVS, CDR2 FQNEAQ. Trimming took 6 bases from V and 2 from J, leaving 19 bases between them. This CDR3 has 16 residues. The CDR3 sequence is CASSSTWGGPNTEAFF. CDR3 nucleotides: TGTGCCAGCAGTTCCACATGGGGAGGACCAAACACTGAAGCTTTCTTT.

V and J are TRBV2 and TRBJ1-6, with D unclear. This CDR3 spans 15 amino acids. Germline loops: CDR1 SNHLY, CDR2 FYNNEI. V was pared by 2 bases and J by 0 bases, with 5 bases between. The CDR3 DNA reads as TGTGCCAGCAGTGAACAGGACTCCTATAATTCACCCCTCCACTTT. Protein: CASSEQDSYNSPLHF.

On this clone itself: This CDR3 is also generated by other DNA sequences in the sample. V usage is TRBV5-1 and J usage is TRBJ1-1; tentative D call: TRBD1 (6 bases). The CDR3 runs to 13 residues. Germline loops: CDR1 SGHRS, CDR2 YFSETQ. V dropped 2 bases and J dropped 1 base, with 6 bases sitting between them. The CDR3 is CASSLGGNTEAFF. For the CDR3, the DNA is TGCGCCAGCAGCTTAGGGGGGAACACTGAAGCTTTCTTT.

The rearrangement links TRBV6-5 to TRBJ1-2; 7 positions agree with TRBD1. Trimming at V came to 5 bases and at J to 5 bases, leaving 2 bases not matched to a gene. There are 12 residues in the CDR3. CDR1 is MNHEY, CDR2 SVGAGI, per germline. The CDR3 DNA follows: TGTGCCAGCAGTGGGACAGAGTATGGCTACACCTTC. It yields the protein CASSGTEYGYTF.

The CDR3 here is CASGYWSGSSYEQYF. CDR3 in DNA: TGTGCCAGCGGCTACTGGTCGGGGAGCTCCTACGAGCAGTACTTC. The chain combines TRBV27 with TRBJ2-7, with D maybe TRBD2 (5 bases). The CDR3 length is 15 residues. Trimming left V 8 bases short and J 0 bases short, with 17 bases between. CDR1 is MNHEY, CDR2 SMNVEV, per germline (reference sequence).

The rearrangement joins TRBV18 to TRBJ2-5; D not resolved. The CDR3 loop spans 12 amino acids. V was clipped by 3 bases and J by 4 bases, with 6 bases between them. CDR1 KGHSH and CDR2 LQKENI come from the germline V gene. CDR3 coding DNA: TGTGCCAGCTCACCTTTAATAGAGACCCAGTACTTC. It encodes CASSPLIETQYF.

The V gene is TRBV9, the J gene TRBJ2-7; no firm D call. This CDR3 is 14 amino acids long. Trimming left V 0 bases short and J 7 bases short, with 14 bases between. Germline assignment: CDR1 SGDLS and CDR2 YYNGEE. The CDR3 coding sequence is TGTGCCAGCAGCGTAGGGCTACCCCCTAGGGAGCAGTACTTC. Translated: CASSVGLPPREQYF.

The chain uses TRBV10-1 and TRBJ2-7, with no clear D. Germline CDR1 is WNHNN and CDR2 is SYGVQD (reference sequence). The germline V and J ends were trimmed by 0 bases and 7 bases, with 10 bases remaining between them. The CDR3 runs to 13 residues. Written as DNA, the CDR3 is TGCGCCAGCAGTGAGTCCCTTTGGGCTGAGCAGTACTTC. This sequence encodes CASSESLWAEQYF.

The chain carries TRBV19 and TRBJ1-5; a weak D match, TRBD1 (6 bases). Per germline, CDR1 LNHDA and CDR2 SQIVND (reference sequence). The germline V and J ends were trimmed by 1 base and 3 bases, with 10 bases remaining between them. The CDR3 consists of 15 residues. CDR3 amino acids: CASSIAGASNQPQHF. The CDR3 bases are TGTGCCAGTAGTATAGCAGGGGCCTCCAATCAGCCCCAGCATTTT.

The V and J genes are TRBV5-1 and TRBJ2-1; TRBD2 matches 9 bases. This CDR3 region has 17 residues. Germline trimming cut 0 bases from V and 9 bases from J; bases unmatched to any gene: 13. Germline V CDR1 and CDR2: SGHRS, YFSETQ. CDR3: CASSLVFSAGGPTEQFF. CDR3 coding DNA: TGCGCCAGCAGCTTGGTATTCTCGGCGGGAGGGCCTACTGAGCAGTTCTTC.

The chain links TRBV2 to TRBJ2-2; D is undetermined. This CDR3 region has 13 residues. From germline, CDR1 is SNHLY and CDR2 FYNNEI. V shed 7 bases and J shed 5 bases, with 11 bases lying between them. In DNA, the CDR3 is TGTGCCAGCAAAAAGGCCCCGACCGGGGAGCTGTTTTTT. Translation: CASKKAPTGELFF.

The genes are TRBV4-1 and TRBJ2-7; 10 positions agree with TRBD1. Losses at the gene ends were 5 bases for V and 4 bases for J; bases not matched to a gene: 2. The CDR3 contains 13 residues. Germline CDR1 reads MGHRA; CDR2 reads YSYEKL. This CDR3 reads CASSEDRGYEQYF. The DNA of the CDR3 is TGCGCCAGCAGCGAGGACAGGGGGTACGAGCAGTACTTC.